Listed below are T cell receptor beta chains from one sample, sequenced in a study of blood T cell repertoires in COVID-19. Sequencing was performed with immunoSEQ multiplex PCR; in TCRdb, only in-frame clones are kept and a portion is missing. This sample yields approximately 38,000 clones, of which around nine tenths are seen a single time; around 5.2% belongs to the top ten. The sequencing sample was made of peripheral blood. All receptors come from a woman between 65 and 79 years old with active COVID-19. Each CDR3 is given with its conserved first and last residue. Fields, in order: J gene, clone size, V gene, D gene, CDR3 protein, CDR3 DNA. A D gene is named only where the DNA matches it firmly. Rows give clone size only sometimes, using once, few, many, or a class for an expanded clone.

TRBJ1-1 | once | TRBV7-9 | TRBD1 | CASSTDRVNTEAFF | TGTGCCAGCAGCACTGACAGGGTGAACACTGAAGCTTTCTTT
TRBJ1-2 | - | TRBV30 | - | CAWSVGGGYGYTF | TGTGCCTGGAGTGTCGGGGGTGGCTATGGCTACACCTTC
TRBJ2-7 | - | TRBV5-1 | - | CASSRGPGNNYEQYF | TGCGCCAGCAGCCGAGGACCAGGGAATAACTACGAGCAGTACTTC
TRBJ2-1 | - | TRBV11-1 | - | CASSLAKSGTYNEQFF | TGTGCCAGCAGCTTAGCTAAATCAGGGACCTACAATGAGCAGTTCTTC
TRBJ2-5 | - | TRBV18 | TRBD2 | CASSLPGLAYQETQYF | TGTGCCAGCTCACTCCCGGGACTAGCGTACCAAGAGACCCAGTACTTC
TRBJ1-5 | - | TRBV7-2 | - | CASSPRGGSNQPQHF | TGTGCCAGCAGCCCTCGGGGGGGAAGCAATCAGCCCCAGCATTTT
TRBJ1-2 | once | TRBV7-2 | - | CASSYDSNYGYTF | TGTGCCAGCAGCTACGACAGTAACTATGGCTACACCTTC
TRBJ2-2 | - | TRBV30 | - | CASHFGTGELFF | TGTGCCTCCCACTTTGGCACCGGGGAGCTGTTTTTT
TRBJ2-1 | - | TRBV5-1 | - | CASSLGLLMYNEQFF | TGCGCCAGCAGCTTGGGACTTCTCATGTACAATGAGCAGTTCTTC
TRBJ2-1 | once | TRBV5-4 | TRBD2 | CASRETSRSGEQFF | TGTGCCAGCAGAGAGACTAGCAGATCCGGTGAGCAGTTCTTC
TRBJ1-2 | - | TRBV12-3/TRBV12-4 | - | CASSLQGNYGYTF | TGTGCCAGCAGTTTACAGGGTAACTATGGCTACACCTTC
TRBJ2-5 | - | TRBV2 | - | CASSVGGTQYF | TGTGCCAGCAGTGTTGGCGGGACCCAGTACTTC
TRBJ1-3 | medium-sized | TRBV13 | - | CASSAQRGGVGNTIYF | TGTGCCAGCAGCGCCCAAAGGGGGGGCGTTGGAAACACCATATATTTT
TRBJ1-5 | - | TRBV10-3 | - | CAISEMGANQPQHF | TGTGCCATCAGTGAGATGGGGGCTAATCAGCCCCAGCATTTT
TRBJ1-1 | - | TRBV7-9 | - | CASSLARFSGNTEAFF | TGTGCCAGCAGCTTAGCGCGATTCTCAGGGAATACTGAAGCTTTCTTT
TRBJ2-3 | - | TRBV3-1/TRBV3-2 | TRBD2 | CASSLGLAGVTQYF | TGTGCCAGCAGCCTCGGACTAGCGGGGGTTACGCAGTATTTT
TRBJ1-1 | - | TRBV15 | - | CATSRDVVRTEAFF | TGTGCCACCAGCAGAGATGTCGTCCGCACTGAAGCTTTCTTT
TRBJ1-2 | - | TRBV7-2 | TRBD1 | CASSFATGGGGYTF | TGTGCCAGCAGCTTCGCCACAGGGGGAGGTGGCTACACCTTC
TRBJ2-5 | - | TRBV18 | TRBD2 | CASSPWTSVQETQYF | TGTGCCAGCTCACCTTGGACTAGTGTCCAAGAGACCCAGTACTTC
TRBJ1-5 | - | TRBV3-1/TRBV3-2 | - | CASSEQGNQPQHF | TGTGCCAGCAGCGAACAGGGCAATCAGCCCCAGCATTTT
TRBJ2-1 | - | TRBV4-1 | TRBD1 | CASSRAGQGAREQFF | TGCGCCAGCAGCCGGGCGGGACAGGGGGCACGGGAGCAGTTCTTC
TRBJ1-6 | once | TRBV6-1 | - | CASSEQDSPLHF | TGTGCCAGCAGTGAACAGGATTCACCCCTCCACTTT
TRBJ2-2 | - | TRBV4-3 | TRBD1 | CASSLTGVGELFF | TGCGCCAGCAGCCTAACAGGGGTCGGGGAGCTGTTTTTT
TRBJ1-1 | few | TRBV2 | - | CASSVQANTEAFF | TGTGCCAGCAGTGTACAGGCGAACACTGAAGCTTTCTTT
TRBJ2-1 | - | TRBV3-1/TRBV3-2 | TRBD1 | CASSRGPGTGSSYNEQFF | TGTGCCAGCAGCCGGGGCCCCGGGACAGGGAGCTCCTACAATGAGCAGTTCTTC
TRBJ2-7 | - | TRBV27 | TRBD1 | CASSLSAPTGAVEQYF | TGTGCCAGCAGTTTATCCGCCCCAACAGGGGCGGTAGAGCAGTACTTC
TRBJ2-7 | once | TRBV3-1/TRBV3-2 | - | CASSHDKKEQYF | TGTGCCAGCAGCCACGACAAAAAAGAACAGTACTTC
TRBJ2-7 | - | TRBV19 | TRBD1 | CASSAGQGTPYEQYF | TGTGCCAGTAGTGCAGGACAGGGAACCCCCTACGAGCAGTACTTC
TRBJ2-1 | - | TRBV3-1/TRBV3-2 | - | CASSQSLGHPYNEQFF | TGTGCCAGCAGCCAGAGCCTCGGTCACCCCTACAATGAGCAGTTCTTC
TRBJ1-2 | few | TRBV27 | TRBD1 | CASSPTGLYGYTF | TGTGCCAGCAGTCCGACAGGGTTGTATGGCTACACCTTC
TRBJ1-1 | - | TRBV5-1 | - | CASSFGRENTEAFF | TGCGCCAGCAGCTTCGGCAGGGAGAACACTGAAGCTTTCTTT
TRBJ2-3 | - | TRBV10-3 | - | CAIRGGAVDTQYF | TGTGCCATCAGAGGGGGGGCAGTAGATACGCAGTATTTT
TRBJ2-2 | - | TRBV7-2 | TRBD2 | CASSLARGAGELFF | TGTGCCAGCAGCTTAGCACGGGGGGCCGGGGAGCTGTTTTTT
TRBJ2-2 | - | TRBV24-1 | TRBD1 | CATSGFQGAKTGELFF | TGTGCCACCAGCGGATTCCAGGGGGCGAAGACCGGGGAGCTGTTTTTT
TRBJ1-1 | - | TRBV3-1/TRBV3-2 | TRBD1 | CASSPSRGLTAFF | TGTGCCAGCAGCCCGAGCAGGGGGTTAACAGCTTTCTTT
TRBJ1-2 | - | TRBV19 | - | CASRLAPNYGYTF | TGTGCCAGTAGGCTGGCTCCTAACTATGGCTACACCTTC
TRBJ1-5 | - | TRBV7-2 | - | CASSLQARNQPQHF | TGTGCCAGCAGTTTACAGGCTCGGAATCAGCCCCAGCATTTT
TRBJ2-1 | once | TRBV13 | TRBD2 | CASSPRTSVDEQFF | TGTGCCAGCAGCCCCCGGACTAGCGTCGATGAGCAGTTCTTC
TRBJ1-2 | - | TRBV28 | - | CASSLRSYGYTF | TGTGCCAGCAGTTTGAGGAGCTATGGCTACACCTTC
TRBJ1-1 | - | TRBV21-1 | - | CASGLGAGPEAFF | TGTGCCAGCGGCCTTGGGGCGGGACCTGAAGCTTTCTTT
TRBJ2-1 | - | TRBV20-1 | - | CSALGNEQFF | TGCAGCGCCCTAGGAAATGAGCAGTTCTTC
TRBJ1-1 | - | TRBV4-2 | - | CASSQEAQDEAFF | TGTGCCAGCAGCCAAGAGGCACAGGATGAAGCTTTCTTT
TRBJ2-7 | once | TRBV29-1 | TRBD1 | CSVDGQGTQQYF | TGCAGCGTTGATGGACAGGGAACCCAGCAGTACTTC
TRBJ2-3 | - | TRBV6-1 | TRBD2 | CASSDGLAGGQGTDTQYF | TGTGCCAGCAGTGATGGGTTAGCGGGGGGGCAGGGCACAGATACGCAGTATTTT
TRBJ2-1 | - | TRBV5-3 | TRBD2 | CARSPGTRWDYEQFF | TGTGCCAGAAGCCCCGGGACTAGGTGGGACTATGAGCAGTTCTTC
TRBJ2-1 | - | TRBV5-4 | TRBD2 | CASSLELAGVGNEQFF | TGTGCCAGCAGCTTGGAACTAGCGGGGGTGGGGAATGAGCAGTTCTTC
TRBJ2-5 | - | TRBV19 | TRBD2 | CASSIGPGLAGGRGTQYF | TGTGCCAGTAGTATTGGGCCGGGACTAGCGGGGGGGCGTGGGACCCAGTACTTC
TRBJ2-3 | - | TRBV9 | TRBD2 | CASSVATGGRTDTQYF | TGTGCCAGCAGCGTAGCTACGGGGGGGCGGACAGATACGCAGTATTTT
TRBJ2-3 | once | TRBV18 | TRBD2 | CASSGLPTDDTQYF | TGTGCCAGCTCGGGACTACCCACCGACGATACGCAGTATTTT
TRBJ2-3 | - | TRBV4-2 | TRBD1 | CASSQDDRVSTDTQYF | TGTGCCAGCAGCCAAGATGACAGGGTGAGCACAGATACGCAGTATTTT